This entry is about one T cell receptor beta chain. This clonotype was seen many times. Which antigen it targets is not known. Per-nucleotide qualities are absent, and no much larger clonotype sits a single base away. The source of the sample is a study of Graves' ophthalmopathy and Graves' hyperthyroidism (dated by TCRdb to 2016 to 2018). Concerning the study at large: Peripheral blood was collected before any treatment was given, at the time of initial diagnosis. The study used signatures of the TCR beta repertoire to tell Graves' ophthalmopathy apart from Graves' hyperthyroidism and to predict which patients would progress to ophthalmopathy. For independent validation, a separate cohort was made up of 18 hyperthyroidism patients plus 17 patients who later progressed from hyperthyroidism to ophthalmopathy. The 100 or so discovery patients were randomly split 7:3 into training and test sets. In total, under 150 blood samples were TCR-sequenced: 40 to 45 ophthalmopathy, over 70 hyperthyroidism and around 17 hyperthyroidism-to-ophthalmopathy patients. Following sample collection, hyperthyroidism patients were given methimazole at a starting dose of 30 mg daily, and ophthalmopathy patients were given high-dose intravenous methylprednisolone. To explore V-J signatures that separate ophthalmopathy from hyperthyroidism, a discovery set of about a hundred patients was enrolled, consisting of 40 to 45 with ophthalmopathy and roughly 60 with stable hyperthyroidism. In about 6 hyperthyroidism patients, the T-cell repertoire of thyroid tissue was compared with the T-cell repertoire of blood. Points the paper makes about the study in general: In validation, the model predicted ophthalmopathy progression with more than 55% sensitivity and about 77% specificity; fewer than 15 predicted patients were CT-confirmed with GO in a median of approximately 6.5 months. In cross-validation, the 13-signature model distinguished ophthalmopathy from stable hyperthyroidism with just over 85% sensitivity and around 81% specificity, and in the test set the corresponding values were roughly 80% and 76%. Most of the expanded thyroid clonotypes with a frequency above 0.001 were also detected in blood, and it was suggested that the thyroid immune response may be reflected by blood repertoires. Sample size was not predetermined statistically, and investigators were not blinded to group allocation.

Patients with ophthalmopathy had moderately to severely active disease, with a Clinical Activity Score of 3 or more, a NOSPECS grade of 4 or more, and a disease duration of less than 3 months. Anyone with other autoimmune diseases, uncontrolled infections, pregnancy or lactation was excluded from the study. Diagnosis was based on clinical symptoms, serum thyroxine, TRAb, thyroid ultrasound and orbital computed tomography. Using Ficoll-Paque density gradient centrifugation, PBMCs were isolated from about 9.4 ml of fresh peripheral blood. Total RNA was extracted using Trizol reagent, and RNA quality was checked on an Agilent 2100 Bioanalyzer. In the germline V gene, CDR1 corresponds to SGDLS and CDR2 to YYNGEE. V sheds 0 bases and J sheds 1 base, leaving 7 bases between their ends. There are 14 amino acids in the CDR3, from cysteine to phenylalanine inclusive. Just CDR3 DNA is preserved here, 42 bases in frame from base 1.

TCR beta CDR3 regions were amplified from RNA transcripts for repertoire sequencing. The first round of RT-PCR was done with HTBI primers and the Qiagen OneStep RT-PCR kit, and was followed by a second round of multiplex PCR, then size selection and purification. Sequencing of the libraries was carried out on an Illumina HiSeq2000 in paired-end mode with 100 bp reads. From the authors' description of their analysis: SOAPnuke was used to process the reads, throwing out any read that had adapters, had uncalled bases, had a mean Phred below 15, or lacked an exact constant-primer or identifier match. COPE v1.2.5 was used to merge high-quality paired reads. Each unique nucleotide sequence was defined as a clonotype, and clonotypes were aligned to IMGT TRB V, D and J references with MiTCR v1.1. Analysis was restricted to V-J combinations with a frequency above 0.0001, which covered just over 98% of repertoires. A TCR clonal expansion and chaos score per V-J combination was defined as the ratio of F50 clonal expansion to chaos observed in the TCRdist matrix. Features were reduced by Welch's t-statistics and random forest to over 10 V-J combinations, which fed a naive Bayes classifier. The Morisita-Horn index was used to measure how similar the thyroid and blood repertoires were. Using fastp at Q25 and MiXCR, TCRdb reprocessed the public reads and kept productive beta chains. Rows are unified per CDR3 protein, each entry keeping the most common DNA and genes. TCRdb's processing, not the study's, gives the V and J calls here. The sample table lists almost 400,000 distinct CDR3 sequences, around 19% of them with a count of one. Approximately 1.4% of the sample is held by the ten biggest clonotypes.

Input material: peripheral blood. The chain uses TRBV9 and TRBJ1-2, with the D segment identity uncertain. The sequence was obtained from a woman younger than 35 with Graves' ophthalmopathy. Donor details come from another sample of the same person, matched by shared clones. The CDR3 amino acid sequence is: CASSVAFDNYGYTF. In nucleotide form, the sequence is TGTGCCAGCAGCGTAGCTTTCGATAACTATGGCTACACCTTC.